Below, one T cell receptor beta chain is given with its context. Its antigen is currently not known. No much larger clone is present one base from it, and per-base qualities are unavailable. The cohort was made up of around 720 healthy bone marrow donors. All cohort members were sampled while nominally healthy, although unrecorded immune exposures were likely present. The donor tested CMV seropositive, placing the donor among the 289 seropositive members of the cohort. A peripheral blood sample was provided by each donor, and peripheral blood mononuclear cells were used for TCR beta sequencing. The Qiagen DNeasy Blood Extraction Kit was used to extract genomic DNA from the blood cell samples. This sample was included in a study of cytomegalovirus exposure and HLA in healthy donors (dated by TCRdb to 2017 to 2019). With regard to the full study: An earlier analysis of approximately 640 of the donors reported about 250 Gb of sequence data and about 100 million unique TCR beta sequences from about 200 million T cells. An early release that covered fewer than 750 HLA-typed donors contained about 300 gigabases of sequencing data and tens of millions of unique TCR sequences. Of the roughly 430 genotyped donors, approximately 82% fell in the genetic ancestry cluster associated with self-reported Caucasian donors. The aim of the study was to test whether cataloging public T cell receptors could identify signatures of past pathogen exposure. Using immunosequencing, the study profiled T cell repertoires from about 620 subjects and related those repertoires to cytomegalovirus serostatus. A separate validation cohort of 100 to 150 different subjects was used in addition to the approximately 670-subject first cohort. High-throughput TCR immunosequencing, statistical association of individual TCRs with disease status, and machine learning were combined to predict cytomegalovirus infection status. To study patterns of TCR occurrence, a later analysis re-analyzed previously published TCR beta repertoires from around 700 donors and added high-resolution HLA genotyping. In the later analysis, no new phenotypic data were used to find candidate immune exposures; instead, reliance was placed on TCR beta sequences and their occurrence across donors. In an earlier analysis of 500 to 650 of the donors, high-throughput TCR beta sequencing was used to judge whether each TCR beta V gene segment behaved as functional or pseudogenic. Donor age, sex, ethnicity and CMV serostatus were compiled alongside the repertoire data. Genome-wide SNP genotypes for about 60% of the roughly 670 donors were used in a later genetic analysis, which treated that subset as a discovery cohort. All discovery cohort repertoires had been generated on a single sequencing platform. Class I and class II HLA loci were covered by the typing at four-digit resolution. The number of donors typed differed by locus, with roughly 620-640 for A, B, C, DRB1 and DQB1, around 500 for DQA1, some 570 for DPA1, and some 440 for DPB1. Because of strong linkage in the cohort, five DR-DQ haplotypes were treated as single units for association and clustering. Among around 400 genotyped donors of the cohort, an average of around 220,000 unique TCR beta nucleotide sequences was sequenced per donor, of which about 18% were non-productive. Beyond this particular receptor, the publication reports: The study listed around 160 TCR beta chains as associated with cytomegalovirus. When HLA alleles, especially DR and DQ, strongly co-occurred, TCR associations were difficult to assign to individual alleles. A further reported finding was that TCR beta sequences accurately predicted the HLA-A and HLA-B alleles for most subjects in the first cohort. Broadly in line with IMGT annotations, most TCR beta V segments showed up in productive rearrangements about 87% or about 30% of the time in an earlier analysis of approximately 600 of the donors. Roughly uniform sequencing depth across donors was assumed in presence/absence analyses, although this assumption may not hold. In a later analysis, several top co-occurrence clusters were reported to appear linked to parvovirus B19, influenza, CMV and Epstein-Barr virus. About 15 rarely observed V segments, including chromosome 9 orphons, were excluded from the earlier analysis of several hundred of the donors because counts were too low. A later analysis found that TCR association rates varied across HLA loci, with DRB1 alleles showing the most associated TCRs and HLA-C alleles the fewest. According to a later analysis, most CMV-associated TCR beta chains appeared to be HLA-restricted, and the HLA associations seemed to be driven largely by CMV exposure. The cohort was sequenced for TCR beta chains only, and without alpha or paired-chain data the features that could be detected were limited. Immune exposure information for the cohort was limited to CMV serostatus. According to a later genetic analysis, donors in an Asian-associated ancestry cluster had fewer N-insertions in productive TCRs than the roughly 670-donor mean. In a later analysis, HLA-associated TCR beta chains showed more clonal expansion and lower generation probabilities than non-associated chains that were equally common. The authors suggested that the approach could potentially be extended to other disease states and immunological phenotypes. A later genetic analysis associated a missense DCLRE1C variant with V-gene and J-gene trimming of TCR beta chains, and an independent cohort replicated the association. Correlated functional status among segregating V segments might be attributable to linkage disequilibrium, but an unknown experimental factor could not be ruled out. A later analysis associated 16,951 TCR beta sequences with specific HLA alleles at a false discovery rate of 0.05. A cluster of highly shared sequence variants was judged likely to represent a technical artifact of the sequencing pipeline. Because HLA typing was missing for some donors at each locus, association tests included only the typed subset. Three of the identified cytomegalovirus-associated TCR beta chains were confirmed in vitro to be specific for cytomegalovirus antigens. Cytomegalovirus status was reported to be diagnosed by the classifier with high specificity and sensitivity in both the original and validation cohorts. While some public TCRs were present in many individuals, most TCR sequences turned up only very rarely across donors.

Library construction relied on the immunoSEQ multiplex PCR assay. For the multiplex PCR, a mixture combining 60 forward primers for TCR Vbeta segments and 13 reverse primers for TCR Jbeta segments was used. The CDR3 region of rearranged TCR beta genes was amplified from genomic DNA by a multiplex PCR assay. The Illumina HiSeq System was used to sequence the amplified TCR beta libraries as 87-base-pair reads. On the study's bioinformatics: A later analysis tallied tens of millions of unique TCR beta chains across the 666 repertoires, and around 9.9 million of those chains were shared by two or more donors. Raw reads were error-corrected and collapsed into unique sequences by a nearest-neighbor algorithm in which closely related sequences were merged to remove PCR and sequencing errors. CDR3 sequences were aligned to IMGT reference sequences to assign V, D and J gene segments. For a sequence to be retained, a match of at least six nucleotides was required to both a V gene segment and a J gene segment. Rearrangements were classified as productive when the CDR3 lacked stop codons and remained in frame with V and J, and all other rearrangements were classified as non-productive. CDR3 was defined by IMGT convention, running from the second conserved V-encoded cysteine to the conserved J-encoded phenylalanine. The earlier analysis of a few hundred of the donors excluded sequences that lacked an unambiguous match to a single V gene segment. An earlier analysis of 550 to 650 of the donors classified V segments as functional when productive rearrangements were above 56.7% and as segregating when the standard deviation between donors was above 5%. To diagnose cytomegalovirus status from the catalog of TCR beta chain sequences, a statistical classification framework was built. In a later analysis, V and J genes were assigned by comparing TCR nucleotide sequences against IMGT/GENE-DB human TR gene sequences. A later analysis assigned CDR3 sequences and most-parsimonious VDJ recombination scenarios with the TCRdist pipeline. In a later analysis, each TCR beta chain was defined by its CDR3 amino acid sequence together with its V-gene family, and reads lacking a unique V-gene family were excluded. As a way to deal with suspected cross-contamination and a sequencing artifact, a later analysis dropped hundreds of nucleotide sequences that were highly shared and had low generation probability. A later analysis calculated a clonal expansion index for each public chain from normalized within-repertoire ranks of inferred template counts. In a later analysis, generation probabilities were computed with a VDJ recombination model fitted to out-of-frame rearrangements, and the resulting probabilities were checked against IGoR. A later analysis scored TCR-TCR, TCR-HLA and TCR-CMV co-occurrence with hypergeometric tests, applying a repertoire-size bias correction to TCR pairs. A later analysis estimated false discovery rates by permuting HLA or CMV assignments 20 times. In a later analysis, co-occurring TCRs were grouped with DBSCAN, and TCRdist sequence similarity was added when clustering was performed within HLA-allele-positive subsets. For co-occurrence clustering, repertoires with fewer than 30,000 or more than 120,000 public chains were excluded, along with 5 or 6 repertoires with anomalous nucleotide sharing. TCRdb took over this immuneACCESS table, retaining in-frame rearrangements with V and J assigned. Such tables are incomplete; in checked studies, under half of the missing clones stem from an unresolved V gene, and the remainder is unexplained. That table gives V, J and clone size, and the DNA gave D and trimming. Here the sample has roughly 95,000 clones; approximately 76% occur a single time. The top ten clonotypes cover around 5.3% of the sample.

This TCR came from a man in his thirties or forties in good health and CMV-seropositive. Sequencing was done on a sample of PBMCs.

The CDR3 region has the sequence CASSQWGDNYGYTF. The bases are TGCGCCAGCAGCCAATGGGGAGATAACTATGGCTACACCTTC. This chain joins TRBV4-1 to TRBJ1-2, with the identity of the D gene unclear. CDR1 and CDR2 are read off the germline V gene as MGHRA and YSYEKL. V is reduced by 2 bases and J by 1 base, leaving a spacing of 8 bases between them. CDR3 length: 14 amino acids, cysteine to phenylalanine. Kept here is only the CDR3 DNA, which spans 42 bases and is read in frame from base 1.